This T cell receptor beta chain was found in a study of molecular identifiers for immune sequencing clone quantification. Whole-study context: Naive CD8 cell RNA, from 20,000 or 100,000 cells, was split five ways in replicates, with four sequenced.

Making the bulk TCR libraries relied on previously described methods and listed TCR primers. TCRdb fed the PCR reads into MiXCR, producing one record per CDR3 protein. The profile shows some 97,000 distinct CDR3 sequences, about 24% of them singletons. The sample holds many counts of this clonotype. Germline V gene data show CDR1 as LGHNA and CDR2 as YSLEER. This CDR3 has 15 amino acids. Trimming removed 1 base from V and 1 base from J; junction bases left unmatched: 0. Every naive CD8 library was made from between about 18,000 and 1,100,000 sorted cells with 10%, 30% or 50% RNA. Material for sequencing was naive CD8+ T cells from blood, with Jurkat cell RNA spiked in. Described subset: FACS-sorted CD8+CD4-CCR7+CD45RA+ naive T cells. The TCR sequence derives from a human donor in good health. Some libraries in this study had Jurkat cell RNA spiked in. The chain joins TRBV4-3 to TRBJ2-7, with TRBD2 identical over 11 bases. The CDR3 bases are TGCGCCAGCAGCCAAGGACTAGCGGGATCCTACGAGCAGTACTTC. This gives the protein CASSQGLAGSYEQYF.